This TCR beta chain stems from a study of T cell changes during pregnancy in multiple sclerosis. Trimming cost V 6 bases and J 4 bases, with 15 bases left between them. The CDR3 consists of 14 residues. Germline V CDR1 and CDR2: KGHSH, LQKENI. The assay was immunoSEQ multiplex PCR, and TCRdb's table has in-frame clones only and misses some. The repertoire holds tens of thousands of clones, around nine tenths seen once, with 0.4% to 0.6% in the top ten. The clonotype comes from a female donor with multiple sclerosis, enrolled in a pregnancy study. The sequences come from CD4+ T cells from peripheral blood mononuclear cells, collected in the second trimester of pregnancy. This chain links TRBV18 with TRBJ1-1, with D possibly being TRBD1 (6 bases). For the CDR3, the DNA is TGTGCCAGCTCTGGAGGGGGGGGGCTCACTGAAGCTTTCTTT. This translates into CASSGGGGLTEAFF.